This T cell receptor beta chain derives from a study of identifying expanded T cells in peripheral blood. General observations from the study: Roughly 1.2 clones differed between technical replicates, versus approximately 17 and 20 over time. Variance in clone template counts between approximately 2-week samples significantly increased with total template count across all healthy donors.

Remarks on this clone: The antigen remains unidentified.

CDR1 and CDR2 from the germline V gene are SGHNT and YENEEA. The CDR3 is 12 amino acids. No infections or other immune events were documented during collection. The method was immunoSEQ multiplex PCR; TCRdb's version includes in-frame clones alone and lacks a portion of them. Here the sample spans fewer than 55,000 clones, approximately 86% being singletons. This sequence was found in a person between 18 and 69 years old in good health. Sequenced input: blood. The chain uses TRBV11-3 and TRBJ2-5; D call uncertain. TRBJ2-7 matches the DNA end more closely, so the J call is doubtful. This CDR3 is CASSRRSYEQYF. In DNA form, the CDR3 reads TGTGCCAGCAGCCGGCGGAGCTACGAGCAGTACTTC.